Sequencing of this T cell receptor (beta chain) was carried out in a study of T cells in women clearing cervical HPV infection. Overall study results and limits: Unknown T-cell numbers per sample may underlie the richness differences.

The CDR3 runs 18 residues. CDR1 is LGHNT, CDR2 FRNRAP, per germline. V gave up 4 bases and J gave up 3 bases; unmatched junction bases: 13. The table came from immunoSEQ multiplex PCR; TCRdb's copy has only in-frame clones and leaves some out. This sample lists roughly 20,000 clones; its ten largest clones have under 6.5%. In the case of this clone: What it binds is unknown. The missing CDR3 end, 3 residues past where the read stops, is filled in from the germline J gene.

Prevalent HPV16 infections were excluded; only incident single HPV16 infections included. MY09/MY11 PCR detected cervical HPV DNA; dot-blot assigned genotypes. The sample consisted of blood buffy coat. The chain links TRBV12-5 to TRBJ2-3; 10 nucleotides agree with TRBD1. This receptor was obtained from a woman between 18 and 70 years old with a cervical HPV16 infection that either progressed to CIN3+ or cleared (not recorded which). CDR3 region: CASGWPNRDRGPTDTQYF. The sequenced CDR3 bases are TGTGCTAGTGGTTGGCCCAACCGGGACAGGGGCCCAACAGATACG.